These 10 T cell receptor beta chains were all obtained from the same sample, sequenced in a study of blood T cell repertoires in COVID-19. Assay used: immunoSEQ multiplex PCR; TCRdb lists only in-frame clones, some missing. The sample includes about 160,000 clones, 85% to 90% seen only once; the top ten take approximately 6.2%. The specimen sequenced was peripheral blood. The source of these receptors is a man older than 75 with acute or convalescent COVID-19.

CDR3 loop: CASSQPFQETQYF. CDR3 bases: TGCGCCAGCAGTCAACCGTTCCAAGAGACCCAGTACTTC. The V gene is TRBV23-1, the J gene TRBJ2-5; the D is unclear. TRBV23-1 is designated an ORF whose function remains uncertain. With 2 bases removed from V and 1 base from J, the gap between germline ends came to 5 bases. The CDR3 is 13 residues long.

The chain uses TRBV3-1 (or the pseudogene TRBV3-2) and TRBJ1-1; 10 nucleotides align to TRBD1. This CDR3 comprises 13 residues. With V trimmed by 10 bases and J by 5 bases, 7 bases remained unmatched. Germline V gives CDR1 LGHDT, CDR2 YNNKEL (reference sequence). DNA of the CDR3: TGTGCCACCAGACAGGGGGCGGGTACTGAAGCTTTCTTT. Protein sequence: CATRQGAGTEAFF.

The rearrangement uses TRBV10-3 and TRBJ1-2; D gene unclear. This CDR3 comprises 13 residues. Germline V lookup: CDR1 ENHRY, CDR2 SYGVKD. The V and J ends lost 3 bases and 8 bases respectively, with 13 bases between them. CDR3 sequence (DNA): TGTGCCATCAGTGACGGTCGAGACATCGGCTACACCTTC. This codes for CAISDGRDIGYTF.

This chain connects TRBV3-1 (or the pseudogene TRBV3-2) to TRBJ2-6; no definite D call. The CDR3 sequence is 13 residues long. The V gene lost 5 bases and the J gene lost 2 bases, with 4 bases spanning the gap. Germline CDR1 reads LGHDT; CDR2 reads YNNKEL (reference sequence). The CDR3 spells CASSTAGANVLTF. For the CDR3, the DNA is TGTGCCAGCAGCACAGCTGGGGCCAACGTCCTGACTTTC.

The rearrangement joins TRBV5-4 to TRBJ2-3; TRBD2 matches 9 bases. CDR1 is SGHNT and CDR2 is YYREEE in the germline V gene (reference sequence). Trimming took 4 bases from V and 2 from J; bases not matched to a gene: 11. This CDR3 contains 17 residues. In nucleotides, the CDR3 is TGTGCCAGCAGCCTACCCTCGACTAGCGGCTACACAGATACGCAGTATTTT. This gives the protein CASSLPSTSGYTDTQYF.

The chain combines TRBV27 with TRBJ2-7, with 10 bases aligning to TRBD1. V lost 4 bases and J lost 4; bases outside the gene matches: 7. The CDR3 contains 15 residues. The V gene's germline CDR1 is MNHEY and CDR2 SMNVEV (reference sequence). The CDR3 spells CASSSKTGGLYEQYF. In nucleotides, the CDR3 is TGTGCCAGCAGTTCGAAGACAGGGGGCCTATACGAGCAGTACTTC.

The V and J genes are TRBV19 and TRBJ1-1; 8 positions match TRBD1. The trim removed 3 bases at V and 6 bases at J, leaving 9 bases unmatched. Germline-derived CDR1 and CDR2 are LNHDA and SQIVND (reference sequence). The length of the CDR3 is 15 residues. The CDR3 reads CASSMRTGIFAEAFF. The DNA of the CDR3 is TGTGCCAGTAGTATGAGGACAGGGATTTTCGCTGAAGCTTTCTTT.

This chain connects TRBV6-2 or TRBV6-3 to TRBJ2-7, with TRBD2 as a possible D gene (6 bases). This CDR3 spans 17 amino acids. Germline V gene lookup returns CDR1 MNHEY and CDR2 SVGEGT. V was cut by 0 bases and J by 4 bases, with 19 bases left in between. The CDR3 DNA reads TGTGCCAGCAGTTACTCGATCCTAGCTGGGGACTTATACGAGCAGTACTTC. Amino acids: CASSYSILAGDLYEQYF.

V usage is TRBV5-1 and J usage is TRBJ2-3, with a possible D match to TRBD2 (6 bases). The CDR3 length is 16 residues. Germline V gene lookup returns CDR1 SGHRS and CDR2 YFSETQ. V was pared by 2 bases and J by 5 bases, with 18 bases between. The CDR3 is CASSLPGLQAQDTQYF. The CDR3 nucleotides are TGCGCCAGCAGCTTACCGGGACTCCAGGCCCAAGATACGCAGTATTTT. Together with reference TRBV5-1 and TRBJ2-3, the CDR3 gives the full variable domain: KAGVTQTPRYLIKTRGQQVTLSCSPISGHRSVSWYQQTPGQGLQFLFEYFSETQRNKGNFPGRFSGRQFSNSRSEMNVSTLELGDSALYLCASSLPGLQAQDTQYFGPGTRLTVL.

This sequence joins TRBV10-1 and TRBJ2-2; 12 bases are a match to TRBD2. The CDR3 extends over 16 amino acids. Trimming at V came to 4 bases and at J to 5 bases, leaving 5 bases not matched to a gene. Per germline, CDR1 WNHNN and CDR2 SYGVQD (reference sequence). For the CDR3, the DNA is TGCGCCAGCAGTGGACTAGCGGGAGTTCGGACCGGGGAGCTGTTTTTT. This translates into CASSGLAGVRTGELFF.